The present TCR beta chain was sequenced within a study of blood T cell repertoires in COVID-19. Overall study: COVID-19 samples collected from the United States, Italy and Spain covered acute and convalescent phases. T cells, B-cell-depleted T cells, or PBMCs provided the cDNA or gDNA that served as material.

Original data processing: Using reference gene primer amplification, nucleated cell counts were estimated. Profiling relied on immunoSEQ multiplex PCR, and the TCRdb table lists in-frame clones only, not all of them. V, J and clone size were drawn from that table, and D and trimming were deduced from the DNA. The sample shows 180,000 or so clones, 80% to 85% of them seen only once. Seattle-derived patients entered the study during active infection and were followed longitudinally. The germline V gene has CDR1 SGDLS and CDR2 YYNGEE. Trimming cost V 4 bases and J 2 bases; bases outside gene matches: 6. The CDR3 has 14 amino acids.

This clonotype was obtained from a woman aged 40 to 49 with COVID-19, enrolled during active disease. This chain joins TRBV9 and TRBJ2-7; 7 positions agree with TRBD1. The sequenced sample consisted of peripheral blood. CDR3 residues: CASSPHRGPYEQYF. CDR3 DNA sequence: TGTGCCAGCAGCCCCCACAGGGGCCCCTACGAGCAGTACTTC.